The rows below give T cell receptor beta chains drawn from one sample of a study of shared clonotypes between healthy human individuals. Here immunoSEQ multiplex PCR was the method, and the copy in TCRdb shows in-frame clones only, minus some. The sample lists around 1.5 million clones, approximately 98% occurring once. Sample: naive CD4+ T cells sorted from blood. The source of these receptors is a man between 25 and 39 years old in good health. Each CDR3 is given with its conserved first and last residue. D genes are given only for firm matches. The size of a clone is reported for some rows only, either as once, few or many, or as a class for expanded clones.

clone size	V gene	J gene	D gene	CDR3 DNA	CDR3 protein
.	TRBV7-9	TRBJ1-5	.	TGTGCCAGCAGCTTAGGGGACTATAGCAATCAGCCCCAGCATTTT	CASSLGDYSNQPQHF
.	TRBV12-2	TRBJ1-2	.	TGTGCAAGTCGCTTAGCGCAGGGGCCCAGATGGGGCTACACCTTC	CASRLAQGPRWGYTF
.	TRBV27	TRBJ1-1	TRBD1	TGTGCCAGCAGGCTTCGCGGACAGGGCACTGAAGCTTTCTTT	CASRLRGQGTEAFF
.	TRBV7-8	TRBJ1-5	.	TGTGCCAGCAGCTTGGCCCGGGACGGTAATCAGCCCCAGCATTTT	CASSLARDGNQPQHF
.	TRBV5-1	TRBJ2-2	TRBD2	TGCGCCAGCAGCTTGGCGACTAGCCCAAACACCGGGGAGCTGTTTTTT	CASSLATSPNTGELFF
.	TRBV28	TRBJ2-2	.	TGTGCCAGCAGTTTATCCGGCGGGATCGGCCTGAACGAGCTGTTTTTT	CASSLSGGIGLNELFF
.	TRBV7-3	TRBJ2-3	TRBD2	TGTGCCAGCAGCTTAAGTTTTCGCGCGGGAGGGCCAACAGATACGCAGTATTTT	CASSLSFRAGGPTDTQYF
.	TRBV7-2	TRBJ2-3	TRBD2	TGTGCCAGCAGCTTAAAGGGACTAGCGGGACCAGATACGCAGTATTTT	CASSLKGLAGPDTQYF
.	TRBV2	TRBJ1-2	.	TGTGCCAGCAGTGATAGAGGACTCAATGGCTACACCTTC	CASSDRGLNGYTF
.	TRBV30	TRBJ1-5	.	TGTGCCTGGAGTATGGGGAGGGATCAGCCCCAGCATTTT	CAWSMGRDQPQHF
once	TRBV12-5	TRBJ2-1	.	TGTGCTAGTGGTGGGGGGGCAGCCGGCTACAATGAGCAGTTCTTC	CASGGGAAGYNEQFF
.	TRBV5-1	TRBJ1-1	TRBD1	TGCGCCAGCAGCCGTGACAGGGTTGACACTGAAGCTTTCTTT	CASSRDRVDTEAFF
.	TRBV28	TRBJ1-5	.	TGTGCCAGCAGTCGGACGGACTGGCCTTATAGCAATCAGCCCCAGCATTTT	CASSRTDWPYSNQPQHF
.	TRBV10-1	TRBJ2-1	TRBD2	TGCGCCAGCAGTCAAAGACTAGCGGGAGGTTACAATGAGCAGTTCTTC	CASSQRLAGGYNEQFF
.	TRBV19	TRBJ2-7	.	TGTGCCAGTAGTATAGCAGATCGACAGGCCGGGCAGTACTTC	CASSIADRQAGQYF
.	TRBV13	TRBJ2-7	.	TGTGCCAGCAGCTTAGGGCTAAACCACTACGAGCAGTACTTC	CASSLGLNHYEQYF
.	TRBV18	TRBJ2-1	.	TGTGCCAGCTCACCACTACCGGGACCTACCTACAATGAGCAGTTCTTC	CASSPLPGPTYNEQFF
.	TRBV5-1	TRBJ1-1	.	TGCGCCAGCACACTTTCTACGGGGTCCATGAACACTGAAGCTTTCTTT	CASTLSTGSMNTEAFF
once	TRBV5-6	TRBJ2-5	TRBD2	TGTGCCAGCAGCGTACCTGGGGGAGGGCCAGAGACCCAGTACTTC	CASSVPGGGPETQYF
.	TRBV7-6	TRBJ2-7	.	TGTGCCAGCAGCTTACCAGGGGCGGGAGCAAACGAGCAGTACTTC	CASSLPGAGANEQYF
.	TRBV5-5	TRBJ1-1	TRBD1	TGTGCCAGCAGACCCAGGACAGGAGTGAACACTGAAGCTTTCTTT	CASRPRTGVNTEAFF
.	TRBV7-2	TRBJ2-5	.	TGTGCCAGCAGCTTAGCCCGGTGGTCAGAGACCCAGTACTTC	CASSLARWSETQYF
.	TRBV9	TRBJ2-5	.	TGTGCCAGCAGCGTACAGGTCTTTGGGACCCAGTACTTC	CASSVQVFGTQYF
.	TRBV10-3	TRBJ2-7	.	TGTGCCATCAGTGGGTCTCCGGGATCAATTTACGAGCAGTACTTC	CAISGSPGSIYEQYF
once	TRBV29-1	TRBJ1-1	.	TGCAGCGTTGAATTCCTTACAGTGAACACTGAAGCTTTCTTT	CSVEFLTVNTEAFF
.	TRBV7-2	TRBJ2-1	TRBD1	TGTGCCAGCAGGAGGGACAGGGGCTCCTACAATGAGCAGTTCTTC	CASRRDRGSYNEQFF
.	TRBV9	TRBJ1-3	TRBD1	TGTGCCAGCAACCCCCAGGGGGCAGAAAACACCATATATTTT	CASNPQGAENTIYF
.	TRBV6-6	TRBJ2-1	TRBD1	TGTGCCAGCAGACTCACCCTGGGACAGAGGGACAATGAGCAGTTCTTC	CASRLTLGQRDNEQFF
.	TRBV9	TRBJ2-5	TRBD2	TGTGCCAGCAGCCCCAGAGTCGGGAGGGGGGCCCAAGAGACCCAGTACTTC	CASSPRVGRGAQETQYF
.	TRBV5-6	TRBJ2-7	.	TGTGCCAGCAGCTTGCCCCTACTGGATACCTACGAGCAGTACTTC	CASSLPLLDTYEQYF
.	TRBV5-1	TRBJ1-2	.	TGCGCCAGCAGCTTGGCAGGGGCAGGAAATGGCTACACCTTC	CASSLAGAGNGYTF
.	TRBV12-5	TRBJ1-1	.	TGTGCTAGTGGTTTGGAGCCAAACACTGAAGCTTTCTTT	CASGLEPNTEAFF
.	TRBV18	TRBJ1-2	.	TGTGCCAGCTCAGCCTCGTCTACCCGACAGACCTCCTATGGCTACACCTTC	CASSASSTRQTSYGYTF
.	TRBV19	TRBJ2-7	.	TGTGCCAGTAGTGCGGGACGGGGTAATTACGAGCAGTACTTC	CASSAGRGNYEQYF
.	TRBV5-1	TRBJ2-5	.	TGCGCCAGCAGCTTGGAGCATGGGTTACCTCGGACCCAGTACTTC	CASSLEHGLPRTQYF
.	TRBV5-6	TRBJ1-2	.	TGTGCCAGCAGCTTGAGGGCAGGGTATGGCTACACCTTC	CASSLRAGYGYTF
.	TRBV6-5	TRBJ2-5	.	TGTGCCAGCAGTCTACAGGAGACCCAGTACTTC	CASSLQETQYF
.	TRBV7-2	TRBJ2-7	TRBD2	TGTGCCAGCAGCTTAAGGTCTAGCGGGAGCTACGAGCAGTACTTC	CASSLRSSGSYEQYF
.	TRBV29-1	TRBJ2-5	.	TGCAGCGTTGATTTGGGGACAATTATGACCCAGTACTTC	CSVDLGTIMTQYF
.	TRBV7-2	TRBJ1-1	.	TGTGCCAGCAGCCCCGCTTTGAGGACGCAAGAAGCTTTCTTT	CASSPALRTQEAFF
.	TRBV28	TRBJ2-1	.	TGTGCCAGCAAGGGTTATCGTGGTCAGAACTACAATGAGCAGTTCTTC	CASKGYRGQNYNEQFF
.	TRBV4-1	TRBJ2-7	TRBD2	TGCGCCAGCAGCCAAGGAGGGGGACTAGCGGATTACGAGCAGTACTTC	CASSQGGGLADYEQYF
once	TRBV10-1	TRBJ2-3	.	TGCGCCAGCAGTGACAGGGGAGTCTCGGATACGCAGTATTTT	CASSDRGVSDTQYF
.	TRBV2	TRBJ2-2	.	TGTGCCAGCAGTGAGAACGGGGAGCTGTTTTTT	CASSENGELFF
.	TRBV28	TRBJ1-1	.	TGTGCCAGCGGGTCGGTGGCACCCCCGCGCACTGAAGCTTTCTTT	CASGSVAPPRTEAFF
.	TRBV5-1	TRBJ2-5	.	TGCGCCAGCAGCTCGACAGTGCAAGAGACCCAGTACTTC	CASSSTVQETQYF
.	TRBV28	TRBJ1-5	.	TGTGCCAGCAGTCCCATGGCGGCGCAGCCCCAGCATTTT	CASSPMAAQPQHF
.	TRBV11-3	TRBJ2-2	TRBD2	TGTGCCAGCAGCCCTAGACTAGCGGGAGCCGCGGGGACCGGGGAGCTGTTTTTT	CASSPRLAGAAGTGELFF
.	TRBV5-6	TRBJ2-5	.	TGTGCCAGCAGCCCAAACCCCGGGGAGACCCAGTACTTC	CASSPNPGETQYF
once	TRBV29-1	TRBJ2-1	TRBD1	TGCAGCGACATCGATAGGGACAGGGTGTTCTTC	CSDIDRDRVFF
.	TRBV29-1	TRBJ2-7	TRBD1	TGCAGCGTAGGGACAGCCGAAGTAGGCTACGAGCAGTACTTC	CSVGTAEVGYEQYF
.	TRBV10-2	TRBJ1-3	.	TGCGCCAGCAGAAGACCGGCTTCTGGAAACACCATATATTTT	CASRRPASGNTIYF
.	TRBV4-1	TRBJ2-5	.	TGCGCCAGCAGCCAAGGACCCGGGACCCAGTACCAAGAGACCCAGTACTTC	CASSQGPGTQYQETQYF
.	TRBV5-1	TRBJ2-1	TRBD2	TGCGCCAGCAGCTTCGGGCTAGCGGGAGAGGATGAGCAGTTCTTC	CASSFGLAGEDEQFF
.	TRBV2	TRBJ2-1	TRBD1	TGTGCCACCAACAGGGGGCGCAGGAATGAGCAGTTCTTC	CATNRGRRNEQFF
once	TRBV11-3	TRBJ1-1	.	TGTGCCAGCAGCTTCTCGGGGAGCACTGAAGCTTTCTTT	CASSFSGSTEAFF
.	TRBV5-1	TRBJ2-7	TRBD2	TGCGCCACTTCCGAGACCCTAGCGGCCCTCTCCTACGAGCAGTACTTC	CATSETLAALSYEQYF
.	TRBV5-5	TRBJ2-2	TRBD2	TGTGCCAGCAGAATAGCGGGCAACACCGGGGAGCTGTTTTTT	CASRIAGNTGELFF
.	TRBV6-5	TRBJ2-5	.	TGTGCCAGCAGTTACTCGATGGGAGGAGAGACCCAGTACTTC	CASSYSMGGETQYF
once	TRBV18	TRBJ1-5	TRBD1	TGTGCCAGCTCGGCGGGACAGGGGGAGGGTCAGCCCCAGCATTTT	CASSAGQGEGQPQHF